A single sample is the source of the 30 T cell receptor beta chains below, sequenced in a study of shared clonotypes between healthy human individuals. Generated by immunoSEQ multiplex PCR, the TCRdb table keeps only in-frame clones and is missing some. The sample includes some 2 million clones, 85% to 95% seen only once; the top ten take about 0.13%. The sequenced material came from naive CD4+ T cells sorted from blood. As for subset: CD45RA+ positively selected. These receptors were taken from a young man in good health.

The chain uses TRBV6-1 and TRBJ2-5, with TRBD2 identical over 16 bases. Germline-derived CDR1 and CDR2 are MNHNS and SASEGT. The J segment lost 5 bases and the V segment lost 0 bases, leaving 9 bases of the junction unmatched. The CDR3 sequence is 19 residues long. Written as DNA, the CDR3 is TGTGCCAGCAGTGAAGCGATAAGAGGGACTAGCGGGAGGGGGGAGACCCAGTACTTC. It is translated as CASSEAIRGTSGRGETQYF.

The J gene is TRBJ2-7, the V gene TRBV5-1, with 13 positions matching TRBD2. Germline-derived CDR1 and CDR2 are SGHRS and YFSETQ. This CDR3 is built from 14 residues. The ends lost 4 bases at V and 7 bases at J; junction bases unmatched: 5. The CDR3: CASSGPGLAGEQYF. CDR3 DNA sequence: TGCGCCAGCAGCGGTCCGGGACTAGCGGGAGAGCAGTACTTC.

The chain uses TRBV10-2 and TRBJ2-7; D could derive from TRBD1 or TRBD2 (5 bases each). The CDR3 is 12 amino acids. V lost 3 bases, J lost 4 bases, and 7 bases lay in between. CDR1 WSHSY and CDR2 SAAADI come from the germline V gene. The CDR3 DNA reads as TGCGCCAGCAGTGAATGGGGGTACGAGCAGTACTTC. Amino acid sequence: CASSEWGYEQYF.

The CDR3 is CASSSLGLGSTDTQYF. As DNA, the CDR3 is TGTGCCAGCAGTTCCCTCGGACTGGGTAGCACAGATACGCAGTATTTT. This chain connects TRBV11-2 to TRBJ2-3; the D gene is possibly TRBD2 (5 bases). This CDR3 is 16 amino acids long. Germline V gene data show CDR1 as SGHAT and CDR2 as FQNNGV. V was pared by 6 bases and J by 0 bases, with 16 bases between.

This chain joins TRBV2 and TRBJ1-2; tentatively, D is TRBD1 (6 bases). The CDR3 covers 14 residues. From germline, CDR1 is SNHLY and CDR2 FYNNEI. Trimming stripped 2 bases from V and 7 bases from J, with 14 bases between. The CDR3 sequence is CASSERGESGGYTF. The CDR3 bases are TGTGCCAGCAGTGAAAGGGGGGAATCCGGTGGCTACACCTTC.

The V call is TRBV28, the J call TRBJ2-5; 11 bases map to TRBD1. The CDR3 loop spans 15 amino acids. Germline assignment: CDR1 MDHEN and CDR2 SYDVKM. Unmatched junction bases numbered 7, after V lost 7 bases and J lost 3 bases. Written as DNA, the CDR3 is TGTGCCAGCAAAGCCGGGGACAGGGGGAAAGAGACCCAGTACTTC. Protein: CASKAGDRGKETQYF.

The gene calls are TRBV2 and TRBJ2-7, with D hard to call. The CDR3 totals 15 residues. V gave up 2 bases and J gave up 3 bases, with 14 bases separating them. Germline V lookup: CDR1 SNHLY, CDR2 FYNNEI. This chain's CDR3 is CASSEWAQSDYEQYF. The CDR3 bases are TGTGCCAGCAGTGAATGGGCACAATCGGACTACGAGCAGTACTTC.

This chain uses TRBV9 with TRBJ1-2; 8 nucleotides match TRBD1. The V gene end was trimmed by 0 bases and the J gene end by 2 bases; junction bases not matched to a gene: 6. The germline gives CDR1 SGDLS, CDR2 YYNGEE. This CDR3 contains 16 residues. The CDR3 here is CASSVDPTGGNYGYTF. The CDR3 nucleotides are TGTGCCAGCAGCGTAGATCCTACAGGGGGAAACTATGGCTACACCTTC.

This clone was detected a few times. This sample includes further DNA sequences coding for the same CDR3. The V and J genes are TRBV7-9 and TRBJ1-5; D uncertain. The CDR3 contains 14 residues. CDR1 is SEHNR, CDR2 FQNEAQ, per germline (reference sequence). Trimming stripped 2 bases from V and 0 bases from J, with 5 bases between. CDR3 region: CASSLLGSNQPQHF. The CDR3 DNA reads as TGTGCCAGCAGCTTATTGGGTAGCAATCAGCCCCAGCATTTT.

The chain has TRBV30 and TRBJ2-5; unclear D gene. The CDR3 length is 11 residues. The germline CDR1 and CDR2 sequences are GTSNPN and SVGIG (reference sequence). V lost 5 bases, J lost 5 bases, and 9 bases lay in between. The CDR3 region has the DNA TGTGCCTGGGGTAGACTGGAGACCCAGTACTTC. Translation: CAWGRLETQYF.

V usage is TRBV5-1 and J usage is TRBJ1-6, with TRBD1 as a possible D gene (6 bases). Trimming took 4 bases from V and 9 from J, leaving 17 bases between them. The CDR3 spans 15 residues. Looked up from germline, CDR1 is SGHRS and CDR2 is YFSETQ. CDR3 coding DNA: TGCGCCAGCAGCCAACCCGGGACAAGAGGTTCACCCCTCCACTTT. Encoded protein: CASSQPGTRGSPLHF.

This clone has only one observation. The chain employs TRBV18 and TRBJ1-4; D is undetermined. V lost 3 bases to trimming and J lost 6 bases, with 14 bases between them. Germline CDR1 reads KGHSH; CDR2 reads LQKENI. The CDR3 is 15 amino acids. Here the CDR3 DNA reads TGTGCCAGCTCACCGGCGACGATGCTGGATGAAAAACTGTTTTTT. As protein: CASSPATMLDEKLFF.

J is TRBJ2-7 and V is TRBV11-1; tentative D call: TRBD1 (5 bases). Germline assignment: CDR1 SGHAT and CDR2 FQDESV (reference sequence). The CDR3 has 16 residues. Trimming removed 5 bases from V and 0 bases from J, with 17 bases in between. CDR3 coding DNA: TGTGCCAGCAGCCCCCCTAGGCAGGGCGGCTCCTACGAGCAGTACTTC. This sequence encodes CASSPPRQGGSYEQYF.

This chain joins TRBV21-1 and TRBJ2-3; the table assigns TRBD2, which was not confirmed against the DNA. TRBV21-1 is recorded as a pseudogene. CDR3 length: 13 residues. The CDR3 region is CARRRDSTDTQYF. In DNA, the CDR3 is TGTGCCAGGAGGAGGGACTCCACAGATACGCAGTATTTT.

The chain uses TRBV7-9 and TRBJ1-1; D not certain. Per germline, CDR1 SEHNR and CDR2 FQNEAQ (reference sequence). The germline V and J ends were trimmed by 5 bases and 1 base, with 14 bases remaining between them. The CDR3 totals 15 residues. The CDR3 coding sequence is TGTGCCAGCAGCCCCCCCGCGGTGACGAACACTGAAGCTTTCTTT. It is translated as CASSPPAVTNTEAFF.

The chain recombines TRBV29-1 with TRBJ1-1; D is unclear. V shed 3 bases and J shed 7 bases, with 12 bases lying between them. CDR1 is SQVTM and CDR2 is ANQGSEA in the germline V gene. This CDR3 has 12 amino acids. DNA for the CDR3: TGCAGCGTTGATTTGGGTCTGGTTGAAGCTTTCTTT. Its translation is CSVDLGLVEAFF.

This sequence joins TRBV30 and TRBJ1-1; tentative D call: TRBD1 (5 bases). From germline, CDR1 is GTSNPN and CDR2 SVGIG (reference sequence). The CDR3 length is 12 residues. CDR3 sequence reads: CVGRGAGTEAFF. In DNA, the CDR3 is TGTGTTGGTAGGGGCGCGGGGACTGAAGCTTTCTTT.

A word on this clone: Distinct nucleotide sequences in the sample also encode this CDR3. The genes are TRBV5-1 and TRBJ2-3, with 7 bases identical to TRBD1. This CDR3 spans 14 amino acids. Germline V gene sequence: CDR1 SGHRS, CDR2 YFSETQ. V dropped 0 bases and J dropped 4; count of bases not matched to a gene: 2. The CDR3 region has the DNA TGCGCCAGCAGCTTGGGACAGGGCTCAGATACGCAGTATTTT. It codes for CASSLGQGSDTQYF.

The chain couples TRBV4-2 to TRBJ2-1; TRBD2 matches 7 bases. The J segment lost 2 bases and the V segment lost 0 bases, leaving 4 bases of the junction unmatched. CDR3 size: 16 residues. Germline loops: CDR1 LGHNA, CDR2 YNFKEQ. The CDR3 loop reads CASSQDIGGTYNEQFF. As DNA, the CDR3 is TGTGCCAGCAGCCAAGATATCGGGGGGACCTACAATGAGCAGTTCTTC.

This clone was seen a few times. The CDR3 DNA reads TGTGCCAGTAGTATTCTGACCTATACCACCTACAATGAGCAGTTCTTC. It encodes CASSILTYTTYNEQFF. The J gene is TRBJ2-1, the V gene TRBV19, with unresolved D. Per germline, CDR1 LNHDA and CDR2 SQIVND (reference sequence). Trimming removed 3 bases at V and 2 bases at J, with 14 bases between. CDR3 length equals 16 residues.

The rearrangement joins TRBV6-1 to TRBJ2-7; D is possibly TRBD1 (6 bases). The CDR3 length is 15 residues. With 6 bases removed from V and 0 bases from J, the gap between germline ends came to 15 bases. Germline V gene data show CDR1 as MNHNS and CDR2 as SASEGT. CDR3: CASRFRDTSSYEQYF. The CDR3, as DNA: TGTGCCAGCAGATTCCGGGACACGAGCTCCTACGAGCAGTACTTC.

This clone was seen only once. The V and J genes are TRBV4-1 and TRBJ1-4; a possible D gene is TRBD1 (5 bases). Germline CDR1 MGHRA, CDR2 YSYEKL. The V and J ends lost 3 bases and 4 bases respectively, with 15 bases between them. The CDR3 is 16 residues long. CDR3 residues: CASSQLREGINEKLFF. CDR3 nucleotides: TGCGCCAGCAGCCAGCTCAGGGAGGGGATTAATGAAAAACTGTTTTTT.

CDR3 bases: TGTGCCAGCAGTGATGGCCTAGCGGGAAATAGGGAGACCCAGTACTTC. Translated: CASSDGLAGNRETQYF. This chain connects TRBV25-1 to TRBJ2-5, with 9 bases aligning to TRBD2. CDR3 length equals 16 residues. With 3 bases clipped from V and 5 bases from J, the junction kept 10 bases outside the gene matches. Per germline, CDR1 MGHDK and CDR2 SYGVNS.

This sequence joins TRBV5-6 and TRBJ2-5; TRBD2 agrees at 8 bases. This CDR3 is built from 15 residues. V lost 1 base to trimming and J lost 2 bases; unmatched junction nucleotides: 4. Germline V CDR1 and CDR2: SGHDT, YYEEEE. The CDR3 bases are TGTGCCAGCAGCTTGAAAACTAGCGGACAAGAGACCCAGTACTTC. Protein: CASSLKTSGQETQYF.

The rearrangement links TRBV18 to TRBJ1-5; D is possibly TRBD1 (5 bases). CDR1 is KGHSH and CDR2 is LQKENI in the germline V gene. Trimming removed 3 bases at V and 11 bases at J, with 11 bases between. The CDR3 is made up of 12 amino acids. CDR3: CASSPTGTAQHF. The CDR3 DNA follows: TGTGCCAGCTCACCTACAGGTACGGCCCAGCATTTT.

The J gene is TRBJ2-3, the V gene TRBV30, with 8 bases matching TRBD1. J was trimmed by 2 bases and V by 5 bases; bases with no gene match: 9. CDR1 and CDR2 (germline): GTSNPN, SVGIG (reference sequence). The CDR3 consists of 15 residues. CDR3 bases: TGTGCCTGGGGTCGAAACAGGGGGGTCACAGATACGCAGTATTTT. Protein sequence: CAWGRNRGVTDTQYF.

V and J are TRBV30 and TRBJ1-6; no reliable D call. Deletions cut 4 bases from V and 8 bases from J, with 6 bases between. The CDR3 runs to 11 residues. Germline values: CDR1 GTSNPN, CDR2 SVGIG (reference sequence). The CDR3 region is CAWTTDSPLHF. The CDR3 DNA reads as TGTGCCTGGACTACGGATTCACCCCTCCACTTT.

The V gene is TRBV11-2, the J gene TRBJ2-3; 13 nucleotides agree with TRBD2. The junction had 3 bases not matched to a gene; V was cut back by 1 base and J by 2 bases. The CDR3 is 17 residues long. Germline V gives CDR1 SGHAT, CDR2 FQNNGV. CDR3: CASSLGGLAGHTDTQYF. CDR3 in DNA: TGTGCCAGCAGCTTAGGGGGACTAGCGGGACACACAGATACGCAGTATTTT.

This clone was observed once. The CDR3 DNA reads as TGTGCCAGCAGTTCTTCCGGGACTCCGGAGATGGGTGAAAAACTGTTTTTT. Its translation is CASSSSGTPEMGEKLFF. The chain uses TRBV28 and TRBJ1-4; tentative D call: TRBD1 (5 bases). Trimming stripped 4 bases from V and 7 bases from J, with 22 bases between. Germline values: CDR1 MDHEN, CDR2 SYDVKM. The CDR3 loop spans 17 amino acids.

This rearrangement joins TRBV18 to TRBJ1-6, with a possible D match to TRBD1 (6 bases). CDR3 length: 15 residues. CDR1 KGHSH and CDR2 LQKENI come from the germline V gene. Trimming shortened V by 5 bases and J by 6 bases, and 14 bases separated the two germline ends. The CDR3 DNA sequence: TGTGCCAGCTCATCACAGGGTTTCTTTAATTCACCCCTCCACTTT. Encoded protein: CASSSQGFFNSPLHF. Based on the CDR3 plus reference TRBV18 and TRBJ1-6, the full variable domain is NAGVMQNPRHLVRRRGQEARLRCSPMKGHSHVYWYRQLPEEGLKFMVYLQKENIIDESGMPKERFSAEFPKEGPSILRIQQVVRGDSAAYFCASSSQGFFNSPLHFGNGTRLTVT.